This entry lists 8 T cell receptor beta chains sequenced from one sample in a study of control samples from healthy donors and cancer patients. Here immunoSEQ multiplex PCR was the method, and the copy in TCRdb shows in-frame clones only, minus some. The repertoire has 95,000 to 150,000 clones, about 89% of them found once; the top ten carry 6% to 8.5%. The specimen was blood. These receptors all come from a woman between 18 and 29 years old in good health.

About this clone: Additional DNA sequences in this sample encode the identical CDR3. The chain links TRBV19 to TRBJ2-3, with 12 positions matching TRBD2. With 5 bases clipped from V and 0 bases from J, the junction kept 3 bases outside the gene matches. CDR3 length: 16 residues. Germline V CDR1 and CDR2: LNHDA, SQIVND (reference sequence). CDR3 in DNA: TGTGCCAGTAGTGTCGGACTAGCGGGAAGCACAGATACGCAGTATTTT. This gives the protein CASSVGLAGSTDTQYF. Filled out from reference TRBV19 and TRBJ2-3, the complete variable domain reads DGGITQSPKYLFRKEGQNVTLSCEQNLNHDAMYWYRQDPGQGLRLIYYSQIVNDFQKGDIAEGYSVSREKKESFPLTVTSAQKNPTAFYLCASSVGLAGSTDTQYFGPGTRLTVL.

The chain is built from TRBV10-1 and TRBJ2-5; TRBD1 might be the D (6 bases). The CDR3 runs to 14 residues. V was pared by 3 bases and J by 6 bases, with 14 bases between. The germline gives CDR1 WNHNN, CDR2 SYGVQD (reference sequence). The CDR3 region is CASSEAQGTKTQYF. CDR3 bases: TGCGCCAGCAGTGAAGCACAGGGTACGAAGACCCAGTACTTC.

This clone is labeled as medium-sized. The chain couples TRBV9 to TRBJ1-6, with D perhaps TRBD1 (5 bases). The germline CDR1 and CDR2 sequences are SGDLS and YYNGEE. This CDR3 has 15 residues. Trimming removed 2 bases at V and 0 bases at J, with 6 bases between. The CDR3 coding sequence is TGTGCCAGCAGCGTTGGGGCCTCCTATAATTCACCCCTCCACTTT. Translating gives CASSVGASYNSPLHF.

V is TRBV9 and J is TRBJ2-2, with D hard to call. Germline V CDR1 and CDR2: SGDLS, YYNGEE. The CDR3 spans 12 residues. V was shortened by 4 bases and J by 1 base, with 2 bases between the two germline ends. CDR3 sequence: CASSLNTGELFF. The DNA for the CDR3 is TGTGCCAGCAGCCTGAACACCGGGGAGCTGTTTTTT.

The CDR3 spells CASSPVLGPGYGYTF. The CDR3, as DNA: TGTGCCAGCTCACCAGTTCTCGGTCCCGGCTATGGCTACACCTTC. This sequence joins TRBV18 and TRBJ1-2; no reliable D call. There are 15 residues in the CDR3. Germline CDR1 is KGHSH and CDR2 is LQKENI. Trimming stripped 2 bases from V and 4 bases from J, with 14 bases between.

CDR3 residues: CASSQAHTNISYNEQFF. The CDR3 bases are TGTGCCAGCAGCCAAGCCCACACAAATATCTCCTACAATGAGCAGTTCTTC. The chain joins TRBV4-2 to TRBJ2-1; D remains unclear. V was cut by 1 base and J by 0 bases, with 13 bases left in between. The CDR3 runs to 17 residues. Germline V CDR1 and CDR2: LGHNA, YNFKEQ.

This rearrangement joins TRBV19 to TRBJ2-6; D unresolved. V was pared by 0 bases and J by 4 bases, with 13 bases between. Germline-derived CDR1 and CDR2 are LNHDA and SQIVND (reference sequence). The CDR3 consists of 17 residues. CDR3 amino acids: CASSIDHWSSGANVLTF. As DNA, the CDR3 is TGTGCCAGTAGTATAGATCATTGGTCCTCGGGGGCCAACGTCCTGACTTTC.

The chain has TRBV9 and TRBJ1-2, with D unclear. Trimming shortened V by 4 bases and J by 8 bases, and 21 bases separated the two germline ends. There are 15 residues in the CDR3. In germline, CDR1 is SGDLS, CDR2 YYNGEE. The CDR3, as DNA: TGTGCCAGCAGCTCCCGGGAGGGAGTCCCCTGGGGCTACACCTTC. As protein: CASSSREGVPWGYTF.